Each of the 31 T cell receptor beta chains below was sequenced from the same sample in a study of cytotoxic CD8 clonotypes in ibrutinib-treated CLL. Here immunoSEQ multiplex PCR was the method, and the copy in TCRdb shows in-frame clones only, minus some. The sample comprises about 160,000 clones, 81% of which are singletons, and under 2.5% rests with the top ten. The sample in question was PBMCs, obtained after 12 months of ibrutinib treatment. The receptors originated from a human donor with chronic lymphocytic leukemia.

The V and J genes are TRBV28 and TRBJ2-5; D tentatively reads TRBD1 or TRBD2 (5 bases each). Germline V gives CDR1 MDHEN, CDR2 SYDVKM. V was cut by 9 bases and J by 1 base, with 9 bases left in between. The CDR3 covers 12 residues. The DNA of the CDR3 is TGTGCCAGTCTTGGGGGCCAAGAGACCCAGTACTTC. Translated: CASLGGQETQYF.

The chain combines TRBV5-1 with TRBJ2-1; the D gene is possibly TRBD2 (6 bases). Germline CDR1 reads SGHRS; CDR2 reads YFSETQ. The ends were cut back, 4 bases at V and 7 bases at J, with 15 bases in the middle. The CDR3 runs to 14 residues. CDR3 sequence reads: CASSPRLGSNEQFF. The CDR3 DNA reads as TGCGCCAGCAGCCCCAGACTAGGGTCGAATGAGCAGTTCTTC.

The chain employs TRBV5-6 and TRBJ1-2; D not certain. The V end was cut by 1 base, the J end by 0 bases, with 7 bases between. The germline gives CDR1 SGHDT, CDR2 YYEEEE. This CDR3 contains 14 residues. This chain's CDR3 is CASSLWEANYGYTF. The CDR3 nucleotides read TGTGCCAGCAGCTTGTGGGAGGCTAACTATGGCTACACCTTC.

About this clone itself: Other DNA variants within this sample encode the same CDR3. V is TRBV28 and J is TRBJ2-7; possible D gene TRBD2, 5 bases. Germline values: CDR1 MDHEN, CDR2 SYDVKM. V was shortened by 2 bases and J by 3 bases, with 5 bases between the two germline ends. CDR3 length: 12 residues. CDR3 region: CASSLGGYEQYF. CDR3 DNA sequence: TGTGCCAGCAGTTTAGGAGGCTACGAGCAGTACTTC.

The chain couples TRBV5-6 to TRBJ1-2; D is possibly TRBD1 (5 bases). The CDR3 sequence is 16 residues long. V was pared by 4 bases and J by 6 bases, with 22 bases between. Per the germline V gene, CDR1 is SGHDT and CDR2 is YYEEEE. CDR3: CASSRLGTERGDGYTF. The CDR3, as DNA: TGTGCCAGCAGCCGGCTCGGGACGGAGCGGGGCGATGGCTACACCTTC.

The genes are TRBV10-2 and TRBJ2-1, with a possible D match to TRBD1 (5 bases). The length of the CDR3 is 11 residues. Trimming removed 4 bases from V and 10 bases from J, with 8 bases in between. Germline V lookup: CDR1 WSHSY, CDR2 SAAADI. The CDR3 DNA follows: TGCGCCAGCAGTGCAGGGATAGAGCAGTTCTTC. This codes for CASSAGIEQFF.

This chain links TRBV29-1 with TRBJ1-4, with a tentative D call TRBD1 (5 bases). The V and J ends lost 5 bases and 4 bases respectively, with 5 bases between them. Germline V gives CDR1 SQVTM, CDR2 ANQGSEA. The CDR3 sequence is 11 residues long. For the CDR3, the DNA is TGCAGCGTTCAGGGTAATGAAAAACTGTTTTTT. Translating it yields CSVQGNEKLFF.

The chain links TRBV28 to TRBJ2-1; TRBD2 aligns across 7 bases. V shed 10 bases and J 4 bases; nucleotides not matched to a gene: 10. Germline V gives CDR1 MDHEN, CDR2 SYDVKM. The CDR3 has 14 amino acids. CDR3 DNA: TGTGCCACCACCCTGCGGGAGACTTACAATGAGCAGTTCTTC. Protein product: CATTLRETYNEQFF.

This chain uses TRBV2 with TRBJ2-3; D possibly corresponds to TRBD1 (5 bases). The germline V gene has CDR1 SNHLY and CDR2 FYNNEI. The CDR3 length is 13 residues. Trimming stripped 6 bases from V and 2 bases from J, with 9 bases between. The CDR3 loop is CASRGAPTDTQYF. CDR3 nucleotide sequence: TGTGCCAGCAGAGGGGCCCCCACAGATACGCAGTATTTT.

This clone was picked up one time. The V gene is TRBV20-1, the J gene TRBJ2-3; possible D gene TRBD2, 5 bases. The V and J ends lost 5 bases and 6 bases respectively, with 9 bases between them. CDR1 is DFQATT and CDR2 is SNEGSKA in the germline V gene (reference sequence). The CDR3 spans 11 residues. The CDR3 bases are TGCAGTGCTGAGAGGGCCGATACGCAGTATTTT. This gives the protein CSAERADTQYF.

The genes are TRBV28 and TRBJ1-3; no clear D. This CDR3 has 15 amino acids. Germline V CDR1 and CDR2: MDHEN, SYDVKM. Trimming removed 2 bases at V and 0 bases at J, with 8 bases between. The CDR3 sequence: CASSLPRISGNTIYF. As DNA, the CDR3 is TGTGCCAGCAGTTTACCGCGGATCTCTGGAAACACCATATATTTT.

In this sample, this clone turned up a few times. The chain recombines TRBV6-1 with TRBJ1-6; D remains ambiguous. Germline V gene lookup returns CDR1 MNHNS and CDR2 SASEGT. V gave up 3 bases and J gave up 0 bases, with 6 bases separating them. The CDR3 runs 15 residues. The CDR3 DNA reads TGTGCCAGCAGTGAGCGGAGCTCCTATAATTCACCCCTCCACTTT. This translates into CASSERSSYNSPLHF.

The chain combines TRBV5-4 with TRBJ2-3; D unclear. The V gene lost 0 bases and the J gene lost 0 bases, with 8 bases spanning the gap. Looked up from germline, CDR1 is SGHNT and CDR2 is YYREEE (reference sequence). The CDR3 is made up of 15 amino acids. The DNA for the CDR3 is TGTGCCAGCAGCTTGGTCGTGTCTAGCACAGATACGCAGTATTTT. It encodes CASSLVVSSTDTQYF.

The genes are TRBV4-2 and TRBJ2-7; unclear D gene. Deletions cut 0 bases from V and 6 bases from J, with 12 bases between. Germline V CDR1 and CDR2: LGHNA, YNFKEQ. The CDR3 contains 14 residues. CDR3 region: CASSQEPQTGEQYF. The CDR3 nucleotides are TGTGCCAGCAGCCAAGAACCTCAAACGGGCGAGCAGTACTTC.

Comments on this clone: This CDR3 is also generated by other DNA sequences in the sample. The V and J genes are TRBV18 and TRBJ2-6; D might be TRBD1 (5 bases). V lost 11 bases, J lost 7 bases, and 15 bases lay in between. Germline CDR1 reads KGHSH; CDR2 reads LQKENI. CDR3 size: 13 residues. The CDR3 loop reads CAGRADGANVLTF. Written as DNA, the CDR3 is TGTGCCGGCAGGGCAGATGGAGCCAACGTCCTGACTTTC.

The rearrangement joins TRBV12-5 to TRBJ2-3; tentative D call: TRBD1 (6 bases). The CDR3 spans 15 residues. Germline V gene lookup returns CDR1 LGHNT and CDR2 FRNRAP. V lost 7 bases and J 2 bases, leaving 16 bases between the germline ends. The CDR3 loop is CASAPPGAYTDTQYF. The CDR3 DNA sequence: TGTGCTAGTGCACCCCCAGGGGCATACACAGATACGCAGTATTTT.

The rearrangement joins TRBV7-3 to TRBJ1-1; D not certain. The CDR3 runs 13 residues. Looked up from germline, CDR1 is SGHTA and CDR2 is FQGTGA. The V end lost 5 bases, the J end lost 1 base, and 8 bases lay between the germline ends. The CDR3 bases are TGTGCCAGCAGCCGAGAACAGAACACTGAAGCTTTCTTT. Amino acids: CASSREQNTEAFF.

The chain has TRBV14 and TRBJ2-3, with TRBD2 as a possible D gene (7 bases). This CDR3 contains 16 residues. The germline V gene has CDR1 SGHDN and CDR2 FVKESK. Trimming cost V 4 bases and J 1 base, with 15 bases left between them. In DNA, the CDR3 is TGTGCCAGCAGCCTTGGGGGGGCTGACGGCACAGATACGCAGTATTTT. This sequence encodes CASSLGGADGTDTQYF.

V is TRBV5-4 and J is TRBJ2-3, with 8 bases matching TRBD1. This CDR3 spans 15 amino acids. V lost 4 bases to trimming and J lost 6 bases; unmatched junction nucleotides: 10. CDR1 and CDR2 from the germline V gene are SGHNT and YYREEE (reference sequence). Written as DNA, the CDR3 is TGTGCCAGCAGCCAACCCACAGGGGGTACGGATACGCAGTATTTT. This codes for CASSQPTGGTDTQYF.

The chain links TRBV5-1 to TRBJ1-2, with TRBD1 as a possible D gene (6 bases). This CDR3 is 15 amino acids long. The germline gives CDR1 SGHRS, CDR2 YFSETQ. Deletions cut 0 bases from V and 8 bases from J, with 17 bases between. CDR3 region: CASSLDRGQRRGYTF. CDR3 sequence (DNA): TGCGCCAGCAGCTTGGATCGGGGGCAGCGTCGGGGCTACACCTTC.

V and J are TRBV7-3 and TRBJ2-2, with D possibly being TRBD1 (5 bases). The V end lost 6 bases, the J end lost 6 bases, and 14 bases lay between the germline ends. Germline assignment: CDR1 SGHTA and CDR2 FQGTGA. This CDR3 has 14 amino acids. CDR3 coding DNA: TGTGCCAGCAGGCTTCAAGAAGGGGCCGGGGAGCTGTTTTTT. It yields the protein CASRLQEGAGELFF.

The rearrangement joins TRBV7-6 to TRBJ2-1; either TRBD1 or TRBD2 may supply D (6 bases each). V shed 1 base and J shed 2 bases, with 9 bases lying between them. The germline V gene has CDR1 SGHVS and CDR2 FNYEAQ. The length of the CDR3 is 15 residues. CDR3 DNA: TGTGCCAGCAGCTTAGAGGGGGGAACCTACAATGAGCAGTTCTTC. Translated, it gives CASSLEGGTYNEQFF.

This chain links TRBV19 with TRBJ1-1; D might be TRBD1 (5 bases). Germline V CDR1 and CDR2: LNHDA, SQIVND (reference sequence). Deletions cut 3 bases from V and 1 base from J, with 15 bases between. This CDR3 region has 16 residues. This CDR3 is CASSIPYLGGNTEAFF. CDR3 sequence (DNA): TGTGCCAGTAGTATCCCCTATCTCGGGGGGAACACTGAAGCTTTCTTT.

This clone has a single count. The chain recombines TRBV7-3 with TRBJ2-1; 15 nucleotides line up with TRBD2. This CDR3 has 15 amino acids. CDR1 and CDR2 (germline): SGHTA, FQGTGA. The V gene end was trimmed by 5 bases and the J gene end by 7 bases; junction bases not matched to a gene: 3. CDR3 DNA: TGTGCCAGCAGCCCCGGACTAGCGGGAGGGAATGAGCAGTTCTTC. Translation: CASSPGLAGGNEQFF.

The J gene is TRBJ1-2, the V gene TRBV6-5, with D possibly matching TRBD1 (6 bases). Trimming removed 5 bases at V and 4 bases at J, with 17 bases between. This CDR3 is 15 amino acids long. Germline values: CDR1 MNHEY, CDR2 SVGAGI. This CDR3 reads CASSVPGDPGYGYTF. CDR3 coding DNA: TGTGCCAGCAGTGTACCAGGGGATCCGGGCTATGGCTACACCTTC.

This rearrangement joins TRBV28 to TRBJ1-5; possible D gene TRBD1, 5 bases. The CDR3 loop spans 13 amino acids. V lost 6 bases to trimming and J lost 7 bases, with 13 bases between them. From germline, CDR1 is MDHEN and CDR2 SYDVKM. As DNA, the CDR3 is TGTGCCAGCAGCCTAGACAGAAACCAGCCCCAGCATTTT. Encoded protein: CASSLDRNQPQHF.

The chain links TRBV18 to TRBJ2-5; no reliable D call. Germline values: CDR1 KGHSH, CDR2 LQKENI. V gave up 3 bases and J gave up 8 bases, with 16 bases separating them. The CDR3 is 14 amino acids. DNA of the CDR3: TGTGCCAGCTCACCGTCGGACGGCTTAGGAACCCAGTACTTC. Translating it yields CASSPSDGLGTQYF.

This clone was observed once. The chain combines TRBV7-9 with TRBJ1-4; the D gene is possibly TRBD1 (5 bases). The CDR3 has 16 residues. Trimming took 0 bases from V and 0 from J, leaving 8 bases between them. The germline CDR1 and CDR2 sequences are SEHNR and FQNEAQ (reference sequence). The CDR3 DNA reads as TGTGCCAGCAGCTTAGCCTGGGGGTCAACTAATGAAAAACTGTTTTTT. Translated, it gives CASSLAWGSTNEKLFF.

V gene TRBV5-4 combines with J gene TRBJ1-3; a possible D gene is TRBD1 (5 bases). V was shortened by 2 bases and J by 0 bases, with 9 bases between the two germline ends. This CDR3 has 15 residues. Germline CDR1 and CDR2: SGHNT and YYREEE (reference sequence). The CDR3 protein is CASSFKQVSGNTIYF. DNA for the CDR3: TGTGCCAGCAGCTTTAAACAGGTCTCTGGAAACACCATATATTTT.

The chain combines TRBV6-5 with TRBJ2-4; D is unclear. The CDR3 sequence is 15 residues long. Germline CDR1 and CDR2: MNHEY and SVGAGI. V was cut by 2 bases and J by 3 bases, with 11 bases left in between. The CDR3 is CASSYRISGKNIQYF. The CDR3 DNA sequence: TGTGCCAGCAGTTACCGGATTTCGGGCAAAAACATTCAGTACTTC.

Here the CDR3 DNA reads TGTGCCAGCAGCGAGAGGACAGGGGTATGGTACGAGCAGTACTTC. Amino acid sequence: CASSERTGVWYEQYF. The chain combines TRBV5-4 with TRBJ2-7, with TRBD1 matching 9 bases. The CDR3 spans 15 residues. Germline V lookup: CDR1 SGHNT, CDR2 YYREEE (reference sequence). V shed 4 bases, J shed 4 bases, and the junction held 9 bases outside the gene matches.